The clone carrying this T cell receptor beta chain was observed a handful of times. Exposed volunteers were people who met a COVID-19 case within 2 weeks before study entry. The data belong to a study of blood T cell repertoires in COVID-19. Across the whole study: Italy, Spain and the United States were the sources of the convalescent and acute COVID-19 samples.

Methods used by the authors: The assay estimated nucleated cells by amplifying reference gene primers. Here immunoSEQ multiplex PCR was the method, and the copy in TCRdb shows in-frame clones only, minus some. D and trimming were read from the DNA, whereas the V and J calls and clone size are those reported in that table. Among hundreds of thousands of clones listed, just under 90% were seen once. The germline CDR1 and CDR2 sequences are SNHLY and FYNNEI. This CDR3 is 14 amino acids long. V was trimmed by 7 bases and J by 3 bases, leaving 13 bases between them. The specimen was PBMCs or T cells enriched from blood (not recorded which). The chain combines TRBV2 with TRBJ1-5; D gene ambiguous. The sequence was collected from a man over 45 who had been exposed to COVID-19. The CDR3 loop reads CASTSSGNNQPQHF. As DNA, the CDR3 is TGTGCCAGCACCTCGTCGGGAAACAATCAGCCCCAGCATTTT.